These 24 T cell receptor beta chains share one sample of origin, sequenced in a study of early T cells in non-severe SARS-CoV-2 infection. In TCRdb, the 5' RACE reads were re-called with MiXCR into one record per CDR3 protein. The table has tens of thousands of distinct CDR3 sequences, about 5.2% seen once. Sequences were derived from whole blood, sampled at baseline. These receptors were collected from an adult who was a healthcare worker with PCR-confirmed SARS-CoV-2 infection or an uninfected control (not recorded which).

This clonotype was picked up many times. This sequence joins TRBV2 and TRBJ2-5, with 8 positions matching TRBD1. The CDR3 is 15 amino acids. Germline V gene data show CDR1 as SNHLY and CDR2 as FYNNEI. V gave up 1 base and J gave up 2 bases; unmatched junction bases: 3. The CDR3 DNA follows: TGTGCCAGCAGTGAAGTTGGGACAGGACAAGAGACCCAGTACTTC. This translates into CASSEVGTGQETQYF.

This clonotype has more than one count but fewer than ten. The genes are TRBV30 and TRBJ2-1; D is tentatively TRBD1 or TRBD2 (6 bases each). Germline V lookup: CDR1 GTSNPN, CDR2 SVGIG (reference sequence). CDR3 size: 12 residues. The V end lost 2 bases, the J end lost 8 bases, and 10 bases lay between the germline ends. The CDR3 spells CAWSRRGDEQFF. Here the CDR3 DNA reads TGTGCCTGGAGTAGGAGGGGGGATGAGCAGTTCTTC. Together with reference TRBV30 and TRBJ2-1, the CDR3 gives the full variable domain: SQTIHQWPATLVQPVGSPLSLECTVEGTSNPNLYWYRQAAGRGLQLLFYSVGIGQISSEVPQNLSASRPQDRQFILSSKKLLLSDSGFYLCAWSRRGDEQFFGPGTRLTVL.

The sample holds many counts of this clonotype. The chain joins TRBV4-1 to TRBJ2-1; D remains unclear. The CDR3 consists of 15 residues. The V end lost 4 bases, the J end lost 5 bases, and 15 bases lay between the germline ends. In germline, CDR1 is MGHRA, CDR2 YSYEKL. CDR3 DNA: TGCGCCAGCAGCCGACCAACGGCCATAAACAATGAGCAGTTCTTC. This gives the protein CASSRPTAINNEQFF.

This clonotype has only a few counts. The CDR3 here is CASSPLFWGHEQYF. DNA for the CDR3: TGTGCCAGCAGCCCCCTATTCTGGGGCCACGAGCAGTACTTC. This chain connects TRBV9 to TRBJ2-7, with D possibly TRBD1 on 5 matching bases. This CDR3 has 14 amino acids. Deletions cut 4 bases from V and 5 bases from J, with 16 bases between. CDR1 SGDLS and CDR2 YYNGEE come from the germline V gene.

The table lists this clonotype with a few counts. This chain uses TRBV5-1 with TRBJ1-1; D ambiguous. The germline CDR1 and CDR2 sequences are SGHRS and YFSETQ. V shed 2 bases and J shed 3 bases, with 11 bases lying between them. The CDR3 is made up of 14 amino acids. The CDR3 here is CASSFFGFDTEAFF. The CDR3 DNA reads TGCGCCAGCAGCTTTTTCGGCTTCGACACTGAAGCTTTCTTT.

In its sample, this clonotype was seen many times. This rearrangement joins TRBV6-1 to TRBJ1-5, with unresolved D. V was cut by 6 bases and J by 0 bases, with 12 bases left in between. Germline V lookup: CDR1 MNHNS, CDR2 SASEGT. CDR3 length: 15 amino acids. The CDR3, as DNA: TGTGCCAGCAGCTTGAACAGAAATAGCAATCAGCCCCAGCATTTT. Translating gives CASSLNRNSNQPQHF.

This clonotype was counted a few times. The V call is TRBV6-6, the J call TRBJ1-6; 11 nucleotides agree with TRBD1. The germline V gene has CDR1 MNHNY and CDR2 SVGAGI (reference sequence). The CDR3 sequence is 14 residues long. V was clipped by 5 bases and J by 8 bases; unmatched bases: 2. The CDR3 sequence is CASSTDRGHSPLHF. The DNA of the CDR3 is TGTGCCAGCAGTACGGACAGGGGGCATTCACCCCTCCACTTT.

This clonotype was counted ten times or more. The CDR3 nucleotides are TGCAGCGTGGACGGACAGGACACTGAAGCTTTCTTT. It translates to CSVDGQDTEAFF. The chain combines TRBV29-1 with TRBJ1-1; 7 bases fit TRBD1. The CDR3 is 12 amino acids. The germline V gene has CDR1 SQVTM and CDR2 ANQGSEA. Unmatched junction bases numbered 4, after V lost 6 bases and J lost 3 bases.

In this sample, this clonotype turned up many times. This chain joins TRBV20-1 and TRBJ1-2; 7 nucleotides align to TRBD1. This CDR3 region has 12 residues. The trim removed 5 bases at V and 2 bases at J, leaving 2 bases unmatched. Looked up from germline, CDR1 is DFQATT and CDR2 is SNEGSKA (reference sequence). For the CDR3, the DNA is TGCAGTGCTCGGGACAGCAACTATGGCTACACCTTC. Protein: CSARDSNYGYTF.

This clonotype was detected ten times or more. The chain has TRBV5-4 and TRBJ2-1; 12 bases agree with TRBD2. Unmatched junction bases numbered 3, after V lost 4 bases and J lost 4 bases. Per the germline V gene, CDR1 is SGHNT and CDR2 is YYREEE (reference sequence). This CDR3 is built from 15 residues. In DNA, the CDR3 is TGTGCCAGCAGCCGAACTAGCGGGAGGTACAATGAGCAGTTCTTC. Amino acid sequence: CASSRTSGRYNEQFF.

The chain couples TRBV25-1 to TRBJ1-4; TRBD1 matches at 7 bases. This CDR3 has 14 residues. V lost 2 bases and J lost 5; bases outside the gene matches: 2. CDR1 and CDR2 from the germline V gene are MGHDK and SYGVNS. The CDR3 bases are TGTGCCAGCAGTGAACGGGACAGCAATGAAAAACTGTTTTTT. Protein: CASSERDSNEKLFF.

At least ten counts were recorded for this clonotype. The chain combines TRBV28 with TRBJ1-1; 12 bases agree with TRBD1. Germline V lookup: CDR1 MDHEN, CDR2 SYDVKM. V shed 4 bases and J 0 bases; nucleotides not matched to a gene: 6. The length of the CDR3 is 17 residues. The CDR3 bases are TGTGCCAGCAGTTGGGACAGGGGGCGTCGGATGAACACTGAAGCTTTCTTT. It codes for CASSWDRGRRMNTEAFF.

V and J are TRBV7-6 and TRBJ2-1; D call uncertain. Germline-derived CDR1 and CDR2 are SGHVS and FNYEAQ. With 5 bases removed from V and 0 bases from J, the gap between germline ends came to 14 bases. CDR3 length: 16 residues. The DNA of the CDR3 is TGTGCCAGCAGCCCAAATACTGGAAGCTCCTACAATGAGCAGTTCTTC. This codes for CASSPNTGSSYNEQFF. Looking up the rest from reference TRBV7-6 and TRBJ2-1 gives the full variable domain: GAGVSQSPRYKVTKRGQDVALRCDPISGHVSLYWYRQALGQGPEFLTYFNYEAQQDKSGLPNDRFSAERPEGSISTLTIQRTEQRDSAMYRCASSPNTGSSYNEQFFGPGTRLTVL.

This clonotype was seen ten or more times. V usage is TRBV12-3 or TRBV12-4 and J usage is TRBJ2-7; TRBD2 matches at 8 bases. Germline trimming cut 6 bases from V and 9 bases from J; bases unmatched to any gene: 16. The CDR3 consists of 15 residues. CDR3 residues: CASSPRAGAASGQYF. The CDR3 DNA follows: TGTGCCAGCAGCCCCAGAGCGGGAGCGGCCTCTGGGCAGTACTTC.

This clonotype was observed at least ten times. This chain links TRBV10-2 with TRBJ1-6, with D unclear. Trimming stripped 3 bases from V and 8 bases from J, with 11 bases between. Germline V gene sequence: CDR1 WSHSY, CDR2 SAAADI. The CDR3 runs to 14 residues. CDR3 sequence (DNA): TGCGCCAGCAGTGAAACTACAGAACATTCACCCCTCCACTTT. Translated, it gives CASSETTEHSPLHF.

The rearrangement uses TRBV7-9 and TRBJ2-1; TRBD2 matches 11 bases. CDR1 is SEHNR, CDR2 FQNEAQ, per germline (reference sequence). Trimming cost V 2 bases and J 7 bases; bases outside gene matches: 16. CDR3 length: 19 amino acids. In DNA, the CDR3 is TGTGCCAGCAGCTTAACGAGTGGTAGCGGGAGGGTATGGGCGAATGAGCAGTTCTTC. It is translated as CASSLTSGSGRVWANEQFF.

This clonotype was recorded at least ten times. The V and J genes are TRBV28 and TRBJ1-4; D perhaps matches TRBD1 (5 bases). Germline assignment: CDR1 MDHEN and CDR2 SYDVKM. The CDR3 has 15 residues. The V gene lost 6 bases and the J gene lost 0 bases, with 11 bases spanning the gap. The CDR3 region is CASSPDRSTNEKLFF. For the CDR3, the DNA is TGTGCCAGCAGCCCCGACAGATCAACTAATGAAAAACTGTTTTTT.

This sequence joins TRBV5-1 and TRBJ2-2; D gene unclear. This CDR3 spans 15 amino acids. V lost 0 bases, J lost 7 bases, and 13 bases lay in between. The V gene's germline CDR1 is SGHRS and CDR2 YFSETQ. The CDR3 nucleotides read TGCGCCAGCAGCTTGGATGTCCCCTGGGGCGGGGAGCTGTTTTTT. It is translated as CASSLDVPWGGELFF.

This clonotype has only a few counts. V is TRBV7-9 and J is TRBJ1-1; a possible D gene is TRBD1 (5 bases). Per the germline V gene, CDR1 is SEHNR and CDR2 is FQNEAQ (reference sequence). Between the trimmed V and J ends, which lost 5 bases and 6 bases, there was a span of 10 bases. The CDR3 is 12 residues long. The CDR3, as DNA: TGTGCCAGCAGCCCCGGGGGGGCTGAAGCTTTCTTT. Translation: CASSPGGAEAFF. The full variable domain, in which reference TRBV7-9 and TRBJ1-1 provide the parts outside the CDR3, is DTGVSQNPRHKITKRGQNVTFRCDPISEHNRLYWYRQTLGQGPEFLTYFQNEAQLEKSRLLSDRFSAERPKGSFSTLEIQRTEQGDSAMYLCASSPGGAEAFFGQGTRLTVV.

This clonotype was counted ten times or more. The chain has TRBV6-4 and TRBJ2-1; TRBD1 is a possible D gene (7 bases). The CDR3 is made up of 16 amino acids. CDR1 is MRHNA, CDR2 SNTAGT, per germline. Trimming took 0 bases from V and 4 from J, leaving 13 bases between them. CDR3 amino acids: CASSDSKGAGYNEQFF. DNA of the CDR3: TGTGCCAGCAGTGACTCGAAGGGGGCGGGATACAATGAGCAGTTCTTC.

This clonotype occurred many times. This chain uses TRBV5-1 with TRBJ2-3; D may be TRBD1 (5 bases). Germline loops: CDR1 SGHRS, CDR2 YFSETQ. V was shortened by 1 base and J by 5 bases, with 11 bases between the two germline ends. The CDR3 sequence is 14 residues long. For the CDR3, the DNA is TGCGCCAGCAGCTTGTATGGGGCCGTAGATACGCAGTATTTT. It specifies CASSLYGAVDTQYF.

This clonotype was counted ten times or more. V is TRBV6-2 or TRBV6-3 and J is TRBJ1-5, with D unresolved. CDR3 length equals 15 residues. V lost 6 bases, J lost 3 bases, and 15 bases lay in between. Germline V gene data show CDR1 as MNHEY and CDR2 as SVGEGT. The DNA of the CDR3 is TGTGCCAGCAGCCCCGGAGGTGATGACAATCAGCCCCAGCATTTT. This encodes CASSPGGDDNQPQHF.

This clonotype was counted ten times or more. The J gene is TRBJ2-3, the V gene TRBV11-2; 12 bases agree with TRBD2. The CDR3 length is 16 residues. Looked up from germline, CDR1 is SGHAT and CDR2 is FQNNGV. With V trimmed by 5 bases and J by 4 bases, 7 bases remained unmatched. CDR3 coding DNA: TGTGCCAGCAGCCCACGGACTAGCGGGAATTCAGATACGCAGTATTTT. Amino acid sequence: CASSPRTSGNSDTQYF.

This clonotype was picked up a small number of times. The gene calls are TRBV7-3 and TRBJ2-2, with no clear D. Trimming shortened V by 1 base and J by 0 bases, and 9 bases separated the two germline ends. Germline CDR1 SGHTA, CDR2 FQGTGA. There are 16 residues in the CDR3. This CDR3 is CASSLMGSSNTGELFF. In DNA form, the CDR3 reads TGTGCCAGCAGCTTAATGGGCAGTTCGAACACCGGGGAGCTGTTTTTT. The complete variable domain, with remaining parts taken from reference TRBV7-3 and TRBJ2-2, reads GAGVSQTPSNKVTEKGKYVELRCDPISGHTALYWYRQSLGQGPEFLIYFQGTGAADDSGLPNDRFFAVRPEGSVSTLKIQRTERGDSAVYLCASSLMGSSNTGELFFGEGSRLTVL.